What follows is one T cell receptor beta chain and its context. The data derive from a study of blood T cell repertoires in COVID-19. TCRdb's copy holds only in-frame clones and misses some; the assay was immunoSEQ multiplex PCR. The table has a few hundred thousand clones, approximately 89% seen once. CDR1 is LGHDT, CDR2 YNNKEL, per germline (reference sequence). CDR3 length equals 14 residues. V shed 4 bases and J shed 0 bases, with 10 bases lying between them. Sequenced sample: PBMCs or T cells enriched from blood (not recorded which). This clonotype was obtained from a man aged 35 to 55 in a cohort exposed to, infected with or recovered from COVID-19 (not recorded which). The genes are TRBV3-1 (or the pseudogene TRBV3-2) and TRBJ2-7; D is unresolved. CDR3 sequence: CASSPRFFSYEQYF. CDR3 nucleotide sequence: TGTGCCAGCAGCCCGCGGTTCTTCTCCTACGAGCAGTACTTC.